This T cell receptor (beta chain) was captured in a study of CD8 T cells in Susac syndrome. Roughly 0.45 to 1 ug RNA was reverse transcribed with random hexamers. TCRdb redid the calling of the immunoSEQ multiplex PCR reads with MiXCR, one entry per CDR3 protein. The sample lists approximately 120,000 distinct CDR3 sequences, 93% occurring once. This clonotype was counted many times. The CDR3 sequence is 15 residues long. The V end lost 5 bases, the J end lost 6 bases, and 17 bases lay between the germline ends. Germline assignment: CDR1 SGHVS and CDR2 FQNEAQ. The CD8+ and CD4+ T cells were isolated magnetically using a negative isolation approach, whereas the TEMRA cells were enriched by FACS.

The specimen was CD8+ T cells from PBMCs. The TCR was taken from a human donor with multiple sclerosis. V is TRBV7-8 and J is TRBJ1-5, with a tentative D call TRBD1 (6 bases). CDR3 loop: CASSPSRGGSQPQHF. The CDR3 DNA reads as TGTGCCAGCAGCCCCAGCAGAGGGGGGTCTCAGCCCCAGCATTTT.